Shown below are 15 T cell receptor beta chains from a single sample sequenced in a study of blood T cell repertoires in COVID-19. The assay was immunoSEQ multiplex PCR, and TCRdb's table has in-frame clones only and misses some. This table holds about 210,000 clones, roughly 85% found once. Material: peripheral blood. All receptors derive from a woman aged 70-85 years with COVID-19, enrolled during active disease.

The chain links TRBV3-1 (or the pseudogene TRBV3-2) to TRBJ1-6; 7 bases are a match to TRBD1. The junction had 7 bases not matched to a gene; V was cut back by 1 base and J by 7 bases. The CDR3 is made up of 16 amino acids. CDR1 is LGHDT, CDR2 YNNKEL, per germline (reference sequence). CDR3 sequence (DNA): TGTGCCAGCAGCCAAGGGACCCAGGGGGGCAATTCACCCCTCCACTTT. This encodes CASSQGTQGGNSPLHF.

The chain links TRBV4-3 to TRBJ2-2, with D possibly being TRBD2 (7 bases). V dropped 4 bases and J dropped 2 bases, with 14 bases sitting between them. In germline, CDR1 is LGHNA, CDR2 YSLEER. The CDR3 runs 16 residues. The CDR3 loop reads CASSLRGAQNTGELFF. CDR3 bases: TGCGCCAGCAGCCTCCGGGGGGCCCAAAACACCGGGGAGCTGTTTTTT.

The V call is TRBV10-3, the J call TRBJ1-2; 7 positions match TRBD1. The trim removed 6 bases at V and 2 bases at J, leaving 6 bases unmatched. This CDR3 has 14 amino acids. Per germline, CDR1 ENHRY and CDR2 SYGVKD. CDR3 region: CAIRAGQRNYGYTF. The CDR3 DNA is TGTGCCATCAGGGCGGGACAGAGAAACTATGGCTACACCTTC.

The chain joins TRBV7-9 to TRBJ1-2, with D tentatively TRBD1 (6 bases). The V gene lost 5 bases and the J gene lost 4 bases, with 20 bases spanning the gap. CDR1 and CDR2 (germline): SEHNR, FQNEAQ (reference sequence). The CDR3 runs 16 residues. The CDR3 here is CASSDTRGGTIYGYTF. In nucleotides, the CDR3 is TGTGCCAGCAGCGATACAAGGGGGGGCACTATCTATGGCTACACCTTC.

This chain uses TRBV5-4 with TRBJ1-2; no definite D call. V was trimmed by 4 bases and J by 4 bases, leaving 11 bases between them. This CDR3 spans 13 amino acids. Germline V lookup: CDR1 SGHNT, CDR2 YYREEE (reference sequence). In DNA, the CDR3 is TGTGCCAGCAGCACAAATGGAGGCTATGGCTACACCTTC. This codes for CASSTNGGYGYTF. The full variable domain, with the rest looked up from reference TRBV5-4 and TRBJ1-2, is ETGVTQSPTHLIKTRGQQVTLRCSSQSGHNTVSWYQQALGQGPQFIFQYYREEENGRGNFPPRFSGLQFPNYSSELNVNALELDDSALYLCASSTNGGYGYTFGSGTRLTVV.

The V and J genes are TRBV11-3 and TRBJ2-1; the D gene is possibly TRBD2 (5 bases). Trimming removed 2 bases at V and 9 bases at J, with 11 bases between. The CDR3 contains 13 residues. Germline CDR1 and CDR2: SGHNT and YENEEA. As DNA, the CDR3 is TGTGCCAGCAGCTTAAATGGGCTAGCTGAGCAGTTCTTC. Its protein is CASSLNGLAEQFF.

This clone is a singleton in its sample. The rearrangement links TRBV10-3 to TRBJ1-3, with D perhaps matching TRBD1 (5 bases). CDR3 length: 15 residues. Trimming took off 4 bases at V and 7 bases at J, with 17 bases between the two ends. Germline V gene lookup returns CDR1 ENHRY and CDR2 SYGVKD. CDR3 nucleotides: TGTGCCATCAGTGGGGGCCTACCTAGTGGGAACACCATATATTTT. Encoded protein: CAISGGLPSGNTIYF.

This clone was picked up a small number of times. The chain combines TRBV12-3 or TRBV12-4 with TRBJ1-2; D unclear. V was shortened by 3 bases and J by 4 bases, with 9 bases between the two germline ends. The CDR3 has 13 amino acids. The CDR3: CASSFTEPYGYTF. The CDR3 region has the DNA TGTGCCAGCAGTTTTACAGAGCCCTATGGCTACACCTTC.

The chain is built from TRBV5-4 and TRBJ1-5; the D is unclear. The CDR3 spans 15 residues. Germline V CDR1 and CDR2: SGHNT, YYREEE (reference sequence). Trimming pared 0 bases from V and 3 bases from J, leaving 10 bases between. The CDR3 region is CASSLGGGNNQPQHF. For the CDR3, the DNA is TGTGCCAGCAGCTTGGGAGGAGGGAACAATCAGCCCCAGCATTTT. The complete variable domain, with remaining parts taken from reference TRBV5-4 and TRBJ1-5, reads ETGVTQSPTHLIKTRGQQVTLRCSSQSGHNTVSWYQQALGQGPQFIFQYYREEENGRGNFPPRFSGLQFPNYSSELNVNALELDDSALYLCASSLGGGNNQPQHFGDGTRLSIL.

The chain links TRBV19 to TRBJ1-5; D may be TRBD1 (6 bases). The germline V and J ends were trimmed by 0 bases and 1 base, with 16 bases remaining between them. The CDR3 spans 18 residues. Germline V gene data show CDR1 as LNHDA and CDR2 as SQIVND (reference sequence). CDR3 residues: CASSIDRGRGRSNQPQHF. For the CDR3, the DNA is TGTGCCAGTAGTATAGATCGGGGCAGGGGCAGGAGCAATCAGCCCCAGCATTTT. The full variable domain, in which reference TRBV19 and TRBJ1-5 provide the parts outside the CDR3, is DGGITQSPKYLFRKEGQNVTLSCEQNLNHDAMYWYRQDPGQGLRLIYYSQIVNDFQKGDIAEGYSVSREKKESFPLTVTSAQKNPTAFYLCASSIDRGRGRSNQPQHFGDGTRLSIL.

A remark on this clone: This sample includes further DNA sequences coding for the same CDR3. The chain uses TRBV6-5 and TRBJ1-2; TRBD1 agrees at 7 bases. CDR3 length: 13 residues. Trimming took 5 bases from V and 2 from J; bases not matched to a gene: 2. Germline V gene data show CDR1 as MNHEY and CDR2 as SVGAGI. The DNA for the CDR3 is TGTGCCAGCAGTCCAGGGGGGAACTATGGCTACACCTTC. Its protein product is CASSPGGNYGYTF.

The chain combines TRBV11-2 with TRBJ2-6; D is ambiguous. Per germline, CDR1 SGHAT and CDR2 FQNNGV. V was shortened by 5 bases and J by 3 bases, with 8 bases between the two germline ends. The CDR3 totals 14 residues. The CDR3 DNA is TGTGCCAGCAGCCCACCCAGTGGGGCCAACGTCCTGACTTTC. The encoded protein is CASSPPSGANVLTF.

The chain is built from TRBV11-3 and TRBJ1-2; 11 bases fit TRBD1. The CDR3 has 17 residues. The germline gives CDR1 SGHNT, CDR2 YENEEA. J lost 0 bases, V lost 5 bases, and 8 bases had no gene match. This chain's CDR3 is CASSPRTGGITNYGYTF. Here the CDR3 DNA reads TGTGCCAGCAGCCCGAGGACAGGGGGCATCACTAACTATGGCTACACCTTC. The full variable domain, its missing parts supplied by reference TRBV11-3 and TRBJ1-2, is EAGVVQSPRYKIIEKKQPVAFWCNPISGHNTLYWYLQNLGQGPELLIRYENEEAVDDSQLPKDRFSAERLKGVDSTLKIQPAELGDSAVYLCASSPRTGGITNYGYTFGSGTRLTVV.

V gene TRBV6-2 or TRBV6-3 combines with J gene TRBJ1-1; no firm D call. V was cut by 4 bases and J by 4 bases, with 19 bases left in between. This CDR3 is built from 16 residues. CDR1 and CDR2 (germline): MNHEY, SVGEGT. This CDR3 reads CASSSLRPVRGTEAFF. CDR3 nucleotides: TGTGCCAGCAGTTCACTACGACCCGTTCGGGGCACTGAAGCTTTCTTT.

The chain uses TRBV7-9 and TRBJ1-6; 9 bases are a match to TRBD1. This CDR3 is built from 15 residues. J gave up 6 bases and V 5 bases, and 5 bases lay outside the gene matches. Germline V CDR1 and CDR2: SEHNR, FQNEAQ (reference sequence). The CDR3: CASSIQGASNSPLHF. Here the CDR3 DNA reads TGTGCCAGCAGCATACAGGGGGCAAGTAATTCACCCCTCCACTTT. Full variable domain (rest looked up from reference TRBV7-9 and TRBJ1-6): DTGVSQNPRHKITKRGQNVTFRCDPISEHNRLYWYRQTLGQGPEFLTYFQNEAQLEKSRLLSDRFSAERPKGSFSTLEIQRTEQGDSAMYLCASSIQGASNSPLHFGNGTRLTVT.